This is a list of T cell receptor beta chains from one sample in a study of T cell responses to AZD1222 COVID-19 vaccine. Produced via immunoSEQ multiplex PCR; TCRdb's table is partial and in-frame only. Of 90,000 to 120,000 clones listed, approximately 88% are singletons. This specimen was peripheral blood, taken on day 0 of AZD1222 vaccination. These TCRs come from an adult in good health. The conserved cysteine and the conserved F or W are not part of the CDR3 here. Each record gives: V gene, CDR3 length, CDR3 protein.

V gene: TRBV20-1; CDR3 length: 9; CDR3 protein: SATRTGEQY
V gene: TRBV28; CDR3 length: 13; CDR3 protein: ASSLFEVPNYGYT
V gene: TRBV5-1; CDR3 length: 13; CDR3 protein: ASSGARGNSYEQY
V gene: TRBV4-2; CDR3 length: 16; CDR3 protein: ASSQDSGVGNSGNTIY
V gene: TRBV6-2/TRBV6-3; CDR3 length: 12; CDR3 protein: ASSDRVFPYEQY
V gene: TRBV29-1; CDR3 length: 11; CDR3 protein: SVEGQGNGLQY
V gene: TRBV9; CDR3 length: 15; CDR3 protein: ASSEGTGTGSSYEQY
V gene: TRBV5-5; CDR3 length: 17; CDR3 protein: ASSLARGMGRGSTDTQY
V gene: TRBV24-1; CDR3 length: 13; CDR3 protein: ATSEAGSSYNEQF
V gene: TRBV5-1; CDR3 length: 12; CDR3 protein: ASSLLPGPPLAF
V gene: TRBV6-5; CDR3 length: 12; CDR3 protein: ASSSEHRNTEAF
V gene: TRBV15; CDR3 length: 12; CDR3 protein: ATSRESAFTEAF
V gene: TRBV24-1; CDR3 length: 12; CDR3 protein: ATSDSGGTDTQY
V gene: TRBV5-6; CDR3 length: 13; CDR3 protein: ASSAPQGGTGELF
V gene: TRBV18; CDR3 length: 11; CDR3 protein: ASSPGEADTQY
V gene: TRBV7-6; CDR3 length: 13; CDR3 protein: ASSSSGQNSYEQY
V gene: TRBV7-9; CDR3 length: 11; CDR3 protein: ASSDKPGKGYT
V gene: TRBV5-6; CDR3 length: 14; CDR3 protein: ASSFGGATTNEKLF
V gene: TRBV5-5; CDR3 length: 13; CDR3 protein: ASSLLGTNTGELF
V gene: TRBV20-1; CDR3 length: 11; CDR3 protein: SASQSGTGELF
V gene: TRBV7-2; CDR3 length: 15; CDR3 protein: ASSSPGLAGGTGELF
V gene: TRBV27; CDR3 length: 11; CDR3 protein: ASSTITGYEQY
V gene: TRBV5-4; CDR3 length: 16; CDR3 protein: ASSLGLGGGAGTDTQY
V gene: TRBV5-1; CDR3 length: 14; CDR3 protein: ASSYRTNSGANVLT
V gene: TRBV6-5; CDR3 length: 14; CDR3 protein: ASSSSGSAFNEKLF
V gene: TRBV7-7; CDR3 length: 13; CDR3 protein: ASSLGLAANNEQF
V gene: TRBV6-2/TRBV6-3; CDR3 length: 12; CDR3 protein: ASSWVVSGNTIY
V gene: TRBV6-5; CDR3 length: 13; CDR3 protein: ASSYGRGTNQPQH
V gene: TRBV3-1/TRBV3-2; CDR3 length: 9; CDR3 protein: ASSLRNGYT
V gene: TRBV11-3; CDR3 length: 9; CDR3 protein: ASSAHNEQF
V gene: TRBV7-6; CDR3 length: 14; CDR3 protein: ASSLGGGNSNQPQH
V gene: TRBV28; CDR3 length: 14; CDR3 protein: ASRTTGTRAYYEQY
V gene: TRBV6-4; CDR3 length: 10; CDR3 protein: ASSDGRKTQY
V gene: TRBV9; CDR3 length: 15; CDR3 protein: ASSVVGGTGAGNEQF
V gene: TRBV18; CDR3 length: 15; CDR3 protein: ASSPEGGGSIFYGYT
V gene: TRBV7-8; CDR3 length: 13; CDR3 protein: ASSSTGLYTGELF
V gene: TRBV2; CDR3 length: 12; CDR3 protein: ASRRGTGDEKLF
V gene: TRBV28; CDR3 length: 11; CDR3 protein: ASSEGRAYGYT
V gene: TRBV2; CDR3 length: 13; CDR3 protein: ASSEAQSNSYEQY